There are a few counts of the clone carrying this TCR beta chain. What it binds is unknown. Profiling relied on immunoSEQ multiplex PCR, and the TCRdb table lists in-frame clones only, not all of them. The sample yields around 31,000 clones, roughly 87% seen once. The CDR3 is made up of 13 amino acids. Germline V gene lookup returns CDR1 SGHVS and CDR2 FNYEAQ. Unmatched junction bases numbered 2, after V lost 8 bases and J lost 0 bases. This record belongs to a study of OX40 agonist ivuxolimab in advanced cancers. Turning to the study itself: Participants could have had prior anti-PD-1, anti-PD-L1 or anti-CTLA-4 therapy, and about 37% had some. Regarding the study as a whole: The authors did not determine the antigen specificity of the expanded peripheral T cells.

This specimen was CD4+ or CD8+ T cells sorted from blood, taken in a trial of the OX40 agonist ivuxolimab. The clonotype originates from an adult with an advanced solid tumor such as melanoma, head and neck, liver or kidney cancer. The chain links TRBV7-6 to TRBJ2-7, with TRBD2 matching over 9 bases. The CDR3 region is CASGTSNSYEQYF. The CDR3 DNA is TGTGCCAGCGGGACTAGCAACTCCTACGAGCAGTACTTC.